This T cell receptor (beta chain) came from a study of Graves' ophthalmopathy and Graves' hyperthyroidism. Study context: No ophthalmopathy within 18 months of follow-up signified stable hyperthyroidism.

The TCR beta CDR3 regions underwent amplification from RNA transcripts. Second-round multiplex PCR followed a first-round RT-PCR using HTBI primers. TCRdb re-analysed the multiplex PCR reads in MiXCR, keeping a single row per CDR3 protein. Of around 1,000,000 distinct CDR3 sequences in the sample, about two fifths are singletons; the top ten hold 11%. This clonotype was recorded many times. Trimming left V 7 bases short and J 2 bases short, with 8 bases between. There are 12 residues in the CDR3. Sequencing was performed on peripheral blood or thyroid tissue (not recorded which). This chain connects TRBV12-3 or TRBV12-4 to TRBJ1-2; unclear D gene. This TCR derives from an adult man with Graves' hyperthyroidism. CDR3 protein: CASNLGNYGYTF. CDR3 coding DNA: TGTGCCAGCAACTTAGGCAACTATGGCTACACCTTC.